The T cell receptor beta chain under discussion was sequenced for a study of OX40 agonist ivuxolimab in advanced cancers. Study-level background: Ivuxolimab, which targeted the costimulatory receptor OX40 (CD134), was an agonistic, fully human IgG2 monoclonal antibody. Intravenous ivuxolimab was administered to patients every 2 weeks at six dose levels: 0.01, 0.1, 0.3, 1.5, 3 and 10 mg/kg. Of the approximately 50 dose-escalation patients, hepatocellular carcinoma was present in around 20, melanoma in approximately 15, renal cell carcinoma in 9 and head and neck cancer in 9. A male proportion of under 85% and a mean age of approximately 55 years, ranging from about 20 to 79, were recorded for the dose-escalation cohort. Prior anti-PD-1, anti-PD-L1 or anti-CTLA-4 therapy was permitted, and approximately 42% of dose-escalation patients had received checkpoint inhibitors. Three dose-escalation patients achieved partial responses, one with hepatocellular carcinoma and two with cutaneous melanoma. Peripheral TCRbeta sequencing aimed to test whether ivuxolimab altered TCR sequence diversity and caused clonal T-cell expansion. The paper describes the monotherapy dose-escalation part (N of about 57 patients) of the phase I trial of ivuxolimab. What the research found in general, with its limitations: Partial responders in the 0.1-3.0 mg/kg groups had among the lowest normalized peripheral clonal expansion, especially among CD8+ T cells. Low levels of normalized T-cell clonal expansion were also seen in some patients who did not respond. Which antigens the clonally expanded peripheral T cells were specific for was not determined. At doses of 0.1 to 3.0 mg/kg, clonal expansion of both CD4+ and CD8+ T cells in blood was seen between baseline and week 6. On average, CD8+ T cells showed more expanded clones than CD4+ T cells after ivuxolimab.

Patients with a history of autoimmune disease or receiving systemic immunosuppression were excluded from the trial. Peripheral blood for TCR sequencing was collected from all dose cohorts at baseline, on cycle 4 day 1, and on cycle 7 day 1. The samples were taken from a phase I, first-in-human, multicenter, open-label dose-escalation trial of ivuxolimab. Adults with locally advanced or metastatic melanoma, renal cell carcinoma, hepatocellular carcinoma or head and neck squamous cell carcinoma were enrolled in the trial. CD4+ and CD8+ T cells were sorted separately from peripheral blood before TCR sequencing. Germline trimming: 0 bases from V, 1 base from J; junction bases outside gene matches: 7. From its cysteine to its phenylalanine, the CDR3 spans 17 amino acids. Only CDR3 DNA remains: 51 bases, in frame from the first base. The germline V gene (reference sequence) supplies CDR1 SGHNT and CDR2 YYREEE.

To sequence the TCRbeta CDR3 region, genomic DNA was isolated from the sorted cells. The immunoSEQ Assay was used for sequencing of TCRbeta CDR3 regions. TCRdb obtained this table from immuneACCESS and retained in-frame rearrangements with V and J assigned. These tables miss some clones; where compared with another copy, unresolved V genes account for less than half of the shortfall, and the remainder is unexplained. The sample table contains about 86,000 clones; only one count was recorded for roughly 89% of them. The ten biggest clones cover approximately 1.3% of the sample. Notes on this clone: What antigen it recognizes has not been identified. Base qualities are missing; no much larger clone stands one base away.

The V and J genes are TRBV5-4 and TRBJ2-1; TRBD1 matches 7 bases in the middle. The TCR originated in an adult with an advanced solid tumor such as melanoma, head and neck, liver or kidney cancer. Sequenced material: CD4+ or CD8+ T cells sorted from blood, taken in a trial of the OX40 agonist ivuxolimab. The DNA is as follows: TGTGCCAGCAGCTTGGGCAGGGGGAGTAGGTCCTACAATGAGCAGTTCTTC. This encodes CASSLGRGSRSYNEQFF.